The sequence of this T cell receptor beta chain was determined in a study of sequential checkpoint blockade in melanoma (dated by TCRdb to 2018 to 2020). Regarding the study in general: Using 1:1 randomization, the trial assigned patients either to first-line nivolumab followed by ipilimumab (arm A) or to ipilimumab followed by nivolumab (arm B). Maintenance nivolumab came after both trial sequences.

TCRbeta CDR3 regions were immunosequenced from genomic DNA with the immunoSEQ Assay. Prior to high-throughput sequencing, genomic DNA was amplified by bias-controlled multiplex PCR. Per the original workflow: To quantify the absolute abundance of each unique TCRbeta CDR3 region, the sequences were collapsed and filtered. Clonality, defined as 1 minus Pielou's evenness, was calculated using only productive rearrangements. Clones with significantly greater frequencies in on-treatment versus baseline samples were identified using a previously published method. In its TCRdb copy, this immuneACCESS table keeps in-frame sequences only and misses some clones. Where compared with another copy, unresolved V genes explain less than half of these, and the others have no known cause. That table is the source of V, J and clone size, and D and trimming were worked out from the DNA. Counted in this sample were about 13,000 clones; roughly 86% of them appeared once. The ten most abundant clones make up roughly a quarter of the sample.

From the cysteine up to the phenylalanine, the CDR3 has a length of 11 residues. The CDR3 DNA has 33 bases and is translated from base 1. CDR1 and CDR2 (SEHNR, FQNEAQ) derive from the germline V gene (reference sequence). The V end loses 7 bases and the J end loses 8 bases, and a stretch of 9 bases separates them. Note on this clone: Its antigen target is currently unknown. Base qualities are not recorded, but no much larger clone differs from it by a single base.

This sample's treatment or condition label indicates: randomized to nivolumab then ipilimumab (arm A) or the reverse (arm B). None of the patients in the trial had previously been given DNA-damaging chemotherapy. On a FACS Aria II flow cytometer, live CD3+CD8+ cells that were negative for CD19 and CD56 were sorted from thawed PBMCs. The samples were obtained from melanoma patients enrolled in CheckMate 064, an open-label, randomized phase II trial testing sequential checkpoint blockade. Peripheral blood mononuclear cells were collected by leukapheresis, purified using Ficoll-Paque, and frozen in human serum containing roughly 10% DMSO. Right after sorting, the blood CD3+CD8+ cells were verified to be >98% pure, and DNA extraction followed. Overall study outcomes, separate from this receptor: The model for predicting response that combines TCR metrics with mutation burden needs to be validated in larger, independent patient cohorts.

The receptor chain draws on TRBV7-9 and TRBJ2-1, and the D gene may be TRBD2, 6 bases matching. The sequencing used CD8+ T cells sorted from blood (inferred from file names), collected from a patient given nivolumab and ipilimumab in sequence. The receptor comes from a human donor with melanoma. At the DNA level, the sequence is TGTGCCAGCAAGTCGGGAGATGAGCAGTTCTTC. It specifies CASKSGDEQFF.